Shown below are 31 T cell receptor beta chains from a single sample sequenced in a study. TCRdb re-called the 5' RACE reads through MiXCR, storing one row per CDR3 protein. The sample records over 55,000 distinct CDR3 sequences, around a quarter being singletons. Input material: tumor-infiltrating memory CD4+ T cells sorted from the breast tumor. Subset denoted: memory CD4+ T cells, CD4+CD45RO+CD25-. The source of these receptors is a female donor with breast cancer.

The V gene is TRBV29-1, the J gene TRBJ2-5; TRBD1 might be the D (5 bases). The CDR3 spans 14 residues. From germline, CDR1 is SQVTM and CDR2 ANQGSEA. V was pared by 0 bases and J by 7 bases, with 15 bases between. The DNA of the CDR3 is TGCAGCGTTGAAGATCAAAGTGGAAGGGGGACCCAGTACTTC. Translated: CSVEDQSGRGTQYF.

This clonotype was seen ten or more times. The chain combines TRBV7-2 with TRBJ2-1; 7 bases align to TRBD2. CDR1 SGHTA and CDR2 FQGNSA come from the germline V gene. The CDR3 covers 17 residues. The J segment lost 2 bases and the V segment lost 2 bases, leaving 9 bases of the junction unmatched. CDR3 DNA: TGTGCCAGCAGCTTATCCCCTTCAAGCGGGGCCTACAATGAGCAGTTCTTC. This translates into CASSLSPSSGAYNEQFF.

This clonotype showed up just a few times. The rearrangement joins TRBV27 to TRBJ1-2; D is perhaps TRBD1 (5 bases). Germline V gene data show CDR1 as MNHEY and CDR2 as SMNVEV (reference sequence). The CDR3 loop spans 15 amino acids. With 6 bases removed from V and 4 bases from J, the gap between germline ends came to 18 bases. This CDR3 is CASSLKGTESYGYTF. The CDR3 DNA sequence: TGTGCCAGCAGCCTAAAAGGGACGGAGTCCTATGGCTACACCTTC.

The V and J genes are TRBV19 and TRBJ1-5, with D possibly TRBD1 on 5 matching bases. This CDR3 is 14 amino acids long. Trimming removed 9 bases at V and 7 bases at J, with 19 bases between. The germline V gene has CDR1 LNHDA and CDR2 SQIVND (reference sequence). CDR3 in DNA: TGTGCCAGCGCAAAACCCCAGGGCGCCCAGCCCCAGCATTTT. The encoded protein is CASAKPQGAQPQHF.

This clonotype was seen a handful of times. The gene calls are TRBV5-1 and TRBJ1-2; the match to TRBD1 covers 7 bases. Germline CDR1 and CDR2: SGHRS and YFSETQ. CDR3 length: 14 residues. With 3 bases clipped from V and 7 bases from J, the junction kept 9 bases outside the gene matches. The chain's CDR3 is CASSSERQGGGYTF. The DNA for the CDR3 is TGCGCCAGCAGCTCGGAAAGACAGGGAGGTGGCTACACCTTC.

The genes are TRBV20-1 and TRBJ1-5; D is unclear. This CDR3 comprises 15 residues. Germline CDR1 and CDR2: DFQATT and SNEGSKA (reference sequence). Trimming removed 0 bases from V and 2 bases from J, with 11 bases in between. CDR3 protein: CSARDGGFGNQPQHF. The CDR3 nucleotides are TGCAGTGCTAGAGATGGAGGGTTCGGCAATCAGCCCCAGCATTTT.

This clonotype was picked up many times. The genes are TRBV12-3 or TRBV12-4 and TRBJ2-3; TRBD2 might be the D (6 bases). The CDR3 loop spans 13 amino acids. Trimming cost V 5 bases and J 7 bases, with 13 bases left between them. CDR3 region: CASSARLVHTQYF. DNA for the CDR3: TGTGCCAGCAGTGCCCGACTAGTACATACGCAGTATTTT.

This clonotype turned up a few times. This chain uses TRBV7-2 with TRBJ1-1; 7 bases match TRBD1. From germline, CDR1 is SGHTA and CDR2 FQGNSA. This CDR3 is 15 amino acids long. Trimming took 5 bases from V and 2 from J; bases not matched to a gene: 8. The CDR3 DNA reads TGTGCCAGCAGCGCCTCAGGGGGAGGAAACACTGAAGCTTTCTTT. This translates into CASSASGGGNTEAFF.

This clonotype was observed a handful of times. The genes are TRBV6-2 or TRBV6-3 and TRBJ2-2, with unresolved D. The CDR3 has 14 amino acids. V was clipped by 4 bases and J by 6 bases, with 12 bases between them. The germline V gene has CDR1 MNHEY and CDR2 SVGEGT. The CDR3 is CASSSVVGSGELFF. The DNA for the CDR3 is TGTGCCAGCAGTTCTGTAGTGGGATCCGGGGAGCTGTTTTTT.

This sequence joins TRBV5-1 and TRBJ1-6, with D maybe TRBD1 (5 bases). Germline assignment: CDR1 SGHRS and CDR2 YFSETQ. There are 15 residues in the CDR3. V was pared by 4 bases and J by 7 bases, with 15 bases between. CDR3 coding DNA: TGCGCCAGCAGCCCCATGGGGCCCTTCAATTCACCCCTCCACTTT. It codes for CASSPMGPFNSPLHF.

The chain joins TRBV6-2 or TRBV6-3 to TRBJ1-5; D is unresolved. V was clipped by 2 bases and J by 5 bases, with 16 bases between them. Germline V CDR1 and CDR2: MNHEY, SVGEGT. CDR3 length: 16 amino acids. In DNA form, the CDR3 reads TGTGCCAGCAGTTACCAACTCACAGAGTTTCATCAGCCCCAGCATTTT. It translates to CASSYQLTEFHQPQHF.

This clonotype was seen more than once but under ten times. The chain joins TRBV11-3 to TRBJ2-7; 7 bases map to TRBD2. The CDR3 length is 13 residues. Germline CDR1 SGHNT, CDR2 YENEEA. Trimming removed 5 bases from V and 4 bases from J; junction bases left unmatched: 5. As DNA, the CDR3 is TGTGCCAGCAGCACCGGGACTAAATACGAGCAGTACTTC. The encoded protein is CASSTGTKYEQYF.

This clonotype appeared a single time. This chain uses TRBV4-1 with TRBJ2-4, with D perhaps TRBD2 (6 bases). Germline V lookup: CDR1 MGHRA, CDR2 YSYEKL. The V end was cut by 1 base, the J end by 5 bases, with 15 bases between. The CDR3 totals 16 residues. CDR3 residues: CASSQALGTGENIQYF. The CDR3 DNA sequence: TGCGCCAGCAGCCAAGCCCTTGGAACGGGAGAAAACATTCAGTACTTC.

This clonotype occurred a few times. The rearrangement uses TRBV20-1 and TRBJ1-2; D gene ambiguous. Germline CDR1 DFQATT, CDR2 SNEGSKA (reference sequence). The CDR3 consists of 13 residues. With 4 bases removed from V and 6 bases from J, the gap between germline ends came to 15 bases. This chain's CDR3 is CSAMPPWPDGYTF. CDR3 nucleotide sequence: TGCAGTGCTATGCCCCCTTGGCCAGATGGCTACACCTTC.

This clonotype occurred a few times. This sequence joins TRBV9 and TRBJ2-7; 7 bases map to TRBD1. CDR3 length equals 14 residues. Germline CDR1 and CDR2: SGDLS and YYNGEE. The ends lost 4 bases at V and 5 bases at J; junction bases unmatched: 9. CDR3 bases: TGTGCCAGCAGCTCCGCGACAGGGATCCACGAGCAGTACTTC. Translated, it gives CASSSATGIHEQYF. Combining the CDR3 with reference TRBV9 and TRBJ2-7 gives the whole variable domain DSGVTQTPKHLITATGQRVTLRCSPRSGDLSVYWYQQSLDQGLQFLIQYYNGEERAKGNILERFSAQQFPDLHSELNLSSLELGDSALYFCASSSATGIHEQYFGPGTRLTVT.

The chain combines TRBV5-1 with TRBJ2-1; 7 nucleotides match TRBD2. This CDR3 is built from 14 residues. Per germline, CDR1 SGHRS and CDR2 YFSETQ. Unmatched junction bases numbered 8, after V lost 2 bases and J lost 9 bases. In DNA form, the CDR3 reads TGCGCCAGCAGCTTAGCTAGCGGATCCCGTGAGCAGTTCTTC. It is translated as CASSLASGSREQFF.

This clonotype was seen more than once but under ten times. V is TRBV6-2 or TRBV6-3 and J is TRBJ2-7, with D tentatively TRBD1 (5 bases). Germline V gene lookup returns CDR1 MNHEY and CDR2 SVGEGT. V lost 5 bases to trimming and J lost 4 bases, with 9 bases between them. CDR3 length: 12 residues. The CDR3 bases are TGTGCCAGCAGTGCCCAGGGATACGAGCAGTACTTC. Encoded protein: CASSAQGYEQYF.

This clonotype appeared a few times. The V gene is TRBV5-1, the J gene TRBJ1-2, with 8 bases that match TRBD1. CDR1 is SGHRS and CDR2 is YFSETQ in the germline V gene. The CDR3 is 14 amino acids. V lost 4 bases to trimming and J lost 3 bases; unmatched junction nucleotides: 5. For the CDR3, the DNA is TGCGCCAGCAGCAGGGCGACAGGGGACTATGGCTACACCTTC. It encodes CASSRATGDYGYTF.

A few counts support this clonotype. The rearrangement joins TRBV5-6 to TRBJ2-2; TRBD1 or TRBD2 may be the D gene (6 bases each). The CDR3 covers 15 residues. Trimming pared 2 bases from V and 5 bases from J, leaving 13 bases between. Germline CDR1 and CDR2: SGHDT and YYEEEE. DNA for the CDR3: TGTGCCAGCAGCTTACCGGGGGCAGGAACCGGGGAGCTGTTTTTT. Residues: CASSLPGAGTGELFF.

By share of the sample, this clonotype is medium-sized (0.01 to 0.1%). The rearrangement links TRBV6-5 to TRBJ1-2; TRBD1 matches at 8 bases. Germline V lookup: CDR1 MNHEY, CDR2 SVGAGI. The CDR3 covers 13 residues. Unmatched junction bases numbered 4, after V lost 6 bases and J lost 4 bases. The CDR3, as DNA: TGTGCCAGCAGCCCGGACAGGGTCTATGGCTACACCTTC. This translates into CASSPDRVYGYTF.

The chain combines TRBV10-3 with TRBJ2-1, with D hard to call. V was trimmed by 2 bases and J by 14 bases, leaving 13 bases between them. The CDR3 runs to 12 residues. CDR1 is ENHRY and CDR2 is SYGVKD in the germline V gene. CDR3 nucleotides: TGTGCCATCAGTGAGCCTAATGGGGATGAGTTCTTC. This translates into CAISEPNGDEFF.

This clonotype was counted between two and nine times. The chain combines TRBV20-1 with TRBJ1-3; tentative D call: TRBD1 (5 bases). Trimming pared 5 bases from V and 0 bases from J, leaving 11 bases between. The CDR3 covers 14 residues. Per the germline V gene, CDR1 is DFQATT and CDR2 is SNEGSKA (reference sequence). As DNA, the CDR3 is TGCAGTGCTGCGTCGACAGCCTCTGGAAACACCATATATTTT. It codes for CSAASTASGNTIYF.

This rearrangement joins TRBV28 to TRBJ1-6; a weak D match, TRBD1 (5 bases). The CDR3 covers 14 residues. V was clipped by 6 bases and J by 7 bases, with 13 bases between them. The V gene's germline CDR1 is MDHEN and CDR2 SYDVKM. The CDR3 region has the DNA TGTGCCAGCAGCGGGACCTTAACGAATTCACCCCTCCACTTT. This codes for CASSGTLTNSPLHF.

The chain joins TRBV7-2 to TRBJ1-3; no firm D call. CDR3 length equals 14 residues. V gave up 5 bases and J gave up 0 bases, with 8 bases separating them. Germline CDR1 and CDR2: SGHTA and FQGNSA. CDR3 amino acids: CTSSLENSGNTIYF. The CDR3, as DNA: TGTACCAGCAGCCTGGAAAACTCTGGAAACACCATATATTTT. Together with reference TRBV7-2 and TRBJ1-3, the CDR3 gives the full variable domain: GAGVSQSPSNKVTEKGKDVELRCDPISGHTALYWYRQSLGQGLEFLIYFQGNSAPDKSGLPSDRFSAERTGGSVSTLTIQRTQQEDSAVYLCTSSLENSGNTIYFGEGSWLTVV.

This clonotype was detected only a few times. The chain is built from TRBV12-3 or TRBV12-4 and TRBJ1-1; no firm D call. The CDR3 contains 13 residues. Trimming removed 7 bases at V and 0 bases at J, with 9 bases between. DNA of the CDR3: TGTGCCAGCACCCCTCAGTTGAACACTGAAGCTTTCTTT. It codes for CASTPQLNTEAFF.

The chain links TRBV7-9 to TRBJ2-5; D call uncertain. This CDR3 contains 14 residues. Germline V gene sequence: CDR1 SEHNR, CDR2 FQNEAQ (reference sequence). Trimming cost V 5 bases and J 7 bases, with 17 bases left between them. In DNA form, the CDR3 reads TGTGCCAGCAGCATCGTACCGGGCCCGGGGACCCAGTACTTC. Its protein product is CASSIVPGPGTQYF.

Concerning this clonotype itself: A much more abundant neighbour one base away suggests this may be a read error. The J gene is TRBJ1-1, the V gene TRBV20-1; D is possibly TRBD1 (5 bases). V lost 5 bases and J lost 4, with 17 bases in between. The CDR3 is made up of 14 amino acids. CDR1 and CDR2 from the germline V gene are DFQATT and SNEGSKA (reference sequence). CDR3 sequence reads: CSAPWGSGSTEAFF. CDR3 DNA sequence: TGCAGTGCTCCCTGGGGGAGCGGAAGCACTGAAGCTTTCTTT.

V gene TRBV28 combines with J gene TRBJ1-6; 8 nucleotides line up with TRBD1. The junction had 6 bases not matched to a gene; V was cut back by 7 bases and J by 10 bases. The CDR3 runs 13 residues. Germline V gene lookup returns CDR1 MDHEN and CDR2 SYDVKM. The CDR3 sequence is CASTGQGNSPLHF. The CDR3 DNA follows: TGTGCCAGCACCGGACAGGGTAACTCACCCCTCCACTTT.

This clonotype was observed a handful of times. This chain connects TRBV5-1 to TRBJ2-2; 11 bases match TRBD2. Germline V gene data show CDR1 as SGHRS and CDR2 as YFSETQ. The V gene end was trimmed by 4 bases and the J gene end by 3 bases; junction bases not matched to a gene: 2. This CDR3 contains 15 residues. This CDR3 is CASSELAGDTGELFF. DNA of the CDR3: TGCGCCAGCAGCGAACTAGCGGGAGACACCGGGGAGCTGTTTTTT.

The table lists this clonotype with a few counts. This rearrangement joins TRBV4-2 to TRBJ1-3; D not resolved. CDR3 size: 16 residues. The V end lost 0 bases, the J end lost 0 bases, and 9 bases lay between the germline ends. Germline CDR1 reads LGHNA; CDR2 reads YNFKEQ. The CDR3 DNA follows: TGTGCCAGCAGCCAAGAGGTAACGGCCTCTGGAAACACCATATATTTT. Its protein product is CASSQEVTASGNTIYF.

The sample holds a few counts of this clonotype. V usage is TRBV7-3 and J usage is TRBJ1-1; unclear D gene. CDR3 size: 17 residues. V gave up 8 bases and J gave up 0 bases, with 22 bases separating them. Germline values: CDR1 SGHTA, CDR2 FQGTGA. DNA for the CDR3: TGTGCCAGCGTTAGTATCGGTCGGGCCCTCATGAACACTGAAGCTTTCTTT. Its translation is CASVSIGRALMNTEAFF.